What follows are 16 T cell receptor beta chains derived from one specimen sequenced in a study of OX40 agonist ivuxolimab in advanced cancers. Data came from immunoSEQ multiplex PCR; TCRdb stores just in-frame clones and leaves some out. The sample has approximately 82,000 clones; about 90% are singletons. The starting material was CD4+ or CD8+ T cells sorted from blood, obtained in a trial of the OX40 agonist ivuxolimab. These receptors all come from an adult with an advanced solid tumor such as melanoma, head and neck, liver or kidney cancer.

This clone was seen a single time. The chain uses TRBV5-4 and TRBJ1-2; maybe TRBD1 (5 bases). Trimming took 0 bases from V and 8 from J, leaving 14 bases between them. Germline CDR1 reads SGHNT; CDR2 reads YYREEE (reference sequence). The CDR3 spans 14 residues. The CDR3 here is CASSLVGTAAGYTF. The CDR3 DNA reads TGTGCCAGCAGCTTGGTGGGGACTGCAGCGGGCTACACCTTC. The full variable domain, its missing parts supplied by reference TRBV5-4 and TRBJ1-2, is ETGVTQSPTHLIKTRGQQVTLRCSSQSGHNTVSWYQQALGQGPQFIFQYYREEENGRGNFPPRFSGLQFPNYSSELNVNALELDDSALYLCASSLVGTAAGYTFGSGTRLTVV.

In its sample, this clone was seen a few times. V is TRBV19 and J is TRBJ1-5; 8 bases line up with TRBD1. This CDR3 has 14 amino acids. Germline CDR1 reads LNHDA; CDR2 reads SQIVND (reference sequence). V lost 5 bases, J lost 4 bases, and 4 bases stayed unmatched. The CDR3: CASSFRGQNQPQHF. CDR3 DNA: TGTGCCAGTAGTTTCAGGGGGCAGAATCAGCCCCAGCATTTT. Full variable domain (outside the CDR3, taken from reference TRBV19 and TRBJ1-5): DGGITQSPKYLFRKEGQNVTLSCEQNLNHDAMYWYRQDPGQGLRLIYYSQIVNDFQKGDIAEGYSVSREKKESFPLTVTSAQKNPTAFYLCASSFRGQNQPQHFGDGTRLSIL.

J is TRBJ2-7 and V is TRBV5-1; D uncertain. The CDR3 is 12 residues long. Trimming removed 0 bases at V and 5 bases at J, with 6 bases between. In germline, CDR1 is SGHRS, CDR2 YFSETQ. The CDR3 protein is CASSLAHNEQYF. The CDR3 DNA sequence: TGCGCCAGCAGCTTGGCGCATAACGAGCAGTACTTC. The complete variable domain, with remaining parts taken from reference TRBV5-1 and TRBJ2-7, reads KAGVTQTPRYLIKTRGQQVTLSCSPISGHRSVSWYQQTPGQGLQFLFEYFSETQRNKGNFPGRFSGRQFSNSRSEMNVSTLELGDSALYLCASSLAHNEQYFGPGTRLTVT.

The gene calls are TRBV30 and TRBJ1-1; D may be TRBD1 (6 bases). There are 12 residues in the CDR3. CDR1 GTSNPN and CDR2 SVGIG come from the germline V gene (reference sequence). The V gene lost 1 base and the J gene lost 6 bases, with 9 bases spanning the gap. The CDR3 sequence: CAWSAGGPEAFF. The DNA for the CDR3 is TGTGCCTGGAGTGCCGGGGGGCCTGAAGCTTTCTTT.

The chain couples TRBV6-1 to TRBJ1-3; tentatively, D is TRBD1 (5 bases). Germline CDR1 is MNHNS and CDR2 is SASEGT. The CDR3 runs to 14 residues. The germline V and J ends were trimmed by 5 bases and 2 bases, with 10 bases remaining between them. CDR3 residues: CASSPREAGNTIYF. For the CDR3, the DNA is TGTGCCAGCAGTCCCAGGGAGGCTGGAAACACCATATATTTT.

V gene TRBV19 combines with J gene TRBJ2-3; 9 nucleotides align to TRBD2. CDR1 and CDR2 (germline): LNHDA, SQIVND (reference sequence). This CDR3 region has 16 residues. V dropped 4 bases and J dropped 7; count of bases not matched to a gene: 12. CDR3 nucleotides: TGTGCCAGTAGTACTTACCATAGCGGGGGCCTTAATACGCAGTATTTT. It yields the protein CASSTYHSGGLNTQYF.

The chain is built from TRBV5-1 and TRBJ1-3; D uncertain. V was cut by 4 bases and J by 6 bases, with 17 bases left in between. CDR3 length equals 15 residues. Germline CDR1 is SGHRS and CDR2 is YFSETQ. CDR3 in DNA: TGCGCCAGCAGCGCGCGTGAACCTGCTTCAAACACCATATATTTT. Translating it yields CASSAREPASNTIYF.

V gene TRBV7-9 combines with J gene TRBJ2-1; 10 nucleotides line up with TRBD2. The CDR3 has 15 amino acids. The trim removed 3 bases at V and 9 bases at J, leaving 8 bases unmatched. Germline V gene lookup returns CDR1 SEHNR and CDR2 FQNEAQ (reference sequence). The CDR3 protein is CASSLVSGRTSEQFF. The CDR3 DNA sequence: TGTGCCAGCAGCTTGGTTAGCGGGAGGACGAGTGAGCAGTTCTTC.

The sample holds a few counts of this clone. This rearrangement joins TRBV7-9 to TRBJ1-4, with D maybe TRBD1 (5 bases). The CDR3 runs to 11 residues. V lost 4 bases and J 15 bases, leaving 12 bases between the germline ends. The germline V gene has CDR1 SEHNR and CDR2 FQNEAQ (reference sequence). The CDR3 region is CASSSRQGLFF. CDR3 DNA sequence: TGTGCCAGCAGCTCGCGCCAGGGTTTGTTTTTT.

The genes are TRBV7-2 and TRBJ2-1; tentatively, D is TRBD2 (5 bases). With 4 bases removed from V and 7 bases from J, the gap between germline ends came to 11 bases. The germline V gene encodes CDR1 SGHTA and CDR2 FQGNSA. The CDR3 runs 13 residues. The CDR3: CASSSLVRNEQFF. CDR3 coding DNA: TGTGCCAGCAGCTCACTAGTTCGAAATGAGCAGTTCTTC.

V gene TRBV19 combines with J gene TRBJ2-3; the D gene is possibly TRBD2 (7 bases). The CDR3 has 15 residues. Trimming shortened V by 6 bases and J by 2 bases, and 15 bases separated the two germline ends. Germline V CDR1 and CDR2: LNHDA, SQIVND (reference sequence). The CDR3 region has the DNA TGTGCCAGTAGCCAGGGGCGGGGGCCCACAGATACGCAGTATTTT. Amino acid sequence: CASSQGRGPTDTQYF.

In this sample, this clone turned up a few times. The chain combines TRBV4-1 with TRBJ1-6; the D is unclear. Germline-derived CDR1 and CDR2 are MGHRA and YSYEKL. The V gene lost 4 bases and the J gene lost 3 bases, with 7 bases spanning the gap. The CDR3 runs to 14 residues. The CDR3 DNA is TGCGCCAGCAGCCCTATCGTCTATAATTCACCCCTCCACTTT. This sequence encodes CASSPIVYNSPLHF.

J is TRBJ2-7 and V is TRBV5-1, with 7 bases fitting TRBD2. Germline values: CDR1 SGHRS, CDR2 YFSETQ. This CDR3 has 15 amino acids. J gave up 1 base and V 0 bases, and 4 bases lay outside the gene matches. The DNA for the CDR3 is TGCGCCAGCAGCTTGGGAGCTAGCGGTTCCTACGAGCAGTACTTC. This translates into CASSLGASGSYEQYF.

The rearrangement uses TRBV28 and TRBJ2-7; weak D call: TRBD2 (7 bases). Germline V gene lookup returns CDR1 MDHEN and CDR2 SYDVKM. CDR3 length: 13 amino acids. The ends were cut back, 7 bases at V and 3 bases at J, with 13 bases in the middle. CDR3 bases: TGTGCCAGCATCGGGGGGCCTATCTACGAGCAGTACTTC. Translating gives CASIGGPIYEQYF.

V usage is TRBV7-2 and J usage is TRBJ1-1; no reliable D call. This CDR3 spans 13 amino acids. Trimming left V 5 bases short and J 1 base short, with 8 bases between. Germline CDR1 is SGHTA and CDR2 is FQGNSA. CDR3 sequence reads: CASSEDQNTEAFF. As DNA, the CDR3 is TGTGCCAGCAGCGAAGACCAGAACACTGAAGCTTTCTTT.

This clone has more than one count but fewer than ten. Written as DNA, the CDR3 is TGTGCCAGCAGCTTGGCGGGGCGACTGACCTATGGCTACACCTTC. This sequence encodes CASSLAGRLTYGYTF. The chain combines TRBV5-4 with TRBJ1-2, with D perhaps matching TRBD1 (5 bases). CDR3 length: 15 residues. The ends were cut back, 0 bases at V and 4 bases at J, with 13 bases in the middle. Germline assignment: CDR1 SGHNT and CDR2 YYREEE (reference sequence).